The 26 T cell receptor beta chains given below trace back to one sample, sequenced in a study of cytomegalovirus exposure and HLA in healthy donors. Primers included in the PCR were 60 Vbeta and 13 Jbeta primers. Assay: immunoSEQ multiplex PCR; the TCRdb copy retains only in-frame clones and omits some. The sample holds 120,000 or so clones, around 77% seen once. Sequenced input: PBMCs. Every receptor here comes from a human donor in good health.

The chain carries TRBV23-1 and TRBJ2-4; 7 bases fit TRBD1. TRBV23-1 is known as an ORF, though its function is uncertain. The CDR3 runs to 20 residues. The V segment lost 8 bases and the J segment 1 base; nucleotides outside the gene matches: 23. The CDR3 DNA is TGCGCCAGCGTCGGGCCCCCAACATACAGGGGAATCAGGGCCAAAAACATTCAGTACTTC. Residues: CASVGPPTYRGIRAKNIQYF.

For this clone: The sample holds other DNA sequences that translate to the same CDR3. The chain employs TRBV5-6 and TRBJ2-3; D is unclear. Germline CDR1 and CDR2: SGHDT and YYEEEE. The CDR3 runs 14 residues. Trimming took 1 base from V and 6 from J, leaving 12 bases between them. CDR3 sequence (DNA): TGTGCCAGCAGCTTGTCCCGGTCCCCGGATACGCAGTATTTT. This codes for CASSLSRSPDTQYF.

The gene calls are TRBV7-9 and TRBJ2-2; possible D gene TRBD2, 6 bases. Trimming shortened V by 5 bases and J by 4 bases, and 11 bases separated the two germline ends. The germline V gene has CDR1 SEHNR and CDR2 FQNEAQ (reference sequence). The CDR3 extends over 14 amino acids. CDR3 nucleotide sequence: TGTGCCAGCAGCCGGGACTTTACCACCGGGGAGCTGTTTTTT. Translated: CASSRDFTTGELFF.

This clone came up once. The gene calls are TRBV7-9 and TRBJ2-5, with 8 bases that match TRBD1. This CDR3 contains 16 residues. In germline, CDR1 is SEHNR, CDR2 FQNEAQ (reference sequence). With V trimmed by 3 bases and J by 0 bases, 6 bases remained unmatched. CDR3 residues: CASSFSGTGDQETQYF. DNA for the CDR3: TGTGCCAGCAGCTTCTCCGGGACAGGAGACCAAGAGACCCAGTACTTC.

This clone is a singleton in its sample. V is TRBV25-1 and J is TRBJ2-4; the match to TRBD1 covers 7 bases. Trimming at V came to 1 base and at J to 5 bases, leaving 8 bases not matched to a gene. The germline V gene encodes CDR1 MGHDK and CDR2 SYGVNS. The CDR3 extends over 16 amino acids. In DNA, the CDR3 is TGTGCCAGCAGTGAATCATCGAGGGGGCCCCAAAACATTCAGTACTTC. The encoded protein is CASSESSRGPQNIQYF.

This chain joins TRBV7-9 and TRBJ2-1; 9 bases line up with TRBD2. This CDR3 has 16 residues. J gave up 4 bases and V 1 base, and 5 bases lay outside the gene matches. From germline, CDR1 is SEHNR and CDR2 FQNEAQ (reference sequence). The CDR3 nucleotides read TGTGCCAGCAGCTTAGTGGCGGGAGGGCCTTACAATGAGCAGTTCTTC. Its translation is CASSLVAGGPYNEQFF.

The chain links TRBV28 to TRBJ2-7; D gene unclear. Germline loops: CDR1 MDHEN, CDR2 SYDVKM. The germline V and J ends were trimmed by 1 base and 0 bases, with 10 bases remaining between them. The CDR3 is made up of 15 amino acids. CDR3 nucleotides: TGTGCCAGCAGTTTATCTTTCGGAGCCTCCTACGAGCAGTACTTC. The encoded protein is CASSLSFGASYEQYF.

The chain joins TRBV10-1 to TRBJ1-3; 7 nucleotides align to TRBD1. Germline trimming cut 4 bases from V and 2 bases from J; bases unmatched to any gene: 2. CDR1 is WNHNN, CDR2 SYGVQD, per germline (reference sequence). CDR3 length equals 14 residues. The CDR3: CASSVTGTGNTIYF. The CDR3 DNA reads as TGCGCCAGCAGTGTGACAGGGACTGGAAACACCATATATTTT.

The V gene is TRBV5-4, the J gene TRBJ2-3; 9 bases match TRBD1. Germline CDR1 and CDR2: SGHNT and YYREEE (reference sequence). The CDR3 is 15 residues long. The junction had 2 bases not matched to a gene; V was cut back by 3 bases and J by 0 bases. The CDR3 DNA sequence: TGTGCCAGCAGCTCACAGGGGGCGAGCACAGATACGCAGTATTTT. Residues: CASSSQGASTDTQYF.

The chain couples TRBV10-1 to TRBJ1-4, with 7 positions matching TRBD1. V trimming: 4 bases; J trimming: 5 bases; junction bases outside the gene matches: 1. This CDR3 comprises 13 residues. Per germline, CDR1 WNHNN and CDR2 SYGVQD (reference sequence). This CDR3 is CASSADRNEKLFF. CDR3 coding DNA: TGCGCCAGCAGTGCGGACAGGAATGAAAAACTGTTTTTT.

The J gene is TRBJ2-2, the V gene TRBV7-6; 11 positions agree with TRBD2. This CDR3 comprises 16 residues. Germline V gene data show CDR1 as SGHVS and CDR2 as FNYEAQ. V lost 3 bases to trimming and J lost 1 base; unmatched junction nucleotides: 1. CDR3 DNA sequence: TGTGCCAGCAGCTTTCTAGCGGGAGGGAACACCGGGGAGCTGTTTTTT. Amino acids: CASSFLAGGNTGELFF.

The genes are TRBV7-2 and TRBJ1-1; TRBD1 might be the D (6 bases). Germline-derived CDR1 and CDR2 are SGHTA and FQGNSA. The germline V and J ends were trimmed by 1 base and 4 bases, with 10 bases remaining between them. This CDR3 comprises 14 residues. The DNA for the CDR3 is TGTGCCAGCAGCTTAGGGGGGCGCGGCACTGAAGCTTTCTTT. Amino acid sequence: CASSLGGRGTEAFF. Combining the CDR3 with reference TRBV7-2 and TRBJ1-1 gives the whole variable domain GAGVSQSPSNKVTEKGKDVELRCDPISGHTALYWYRQSLGQGLEFLIYFQGNSAPDKSGLPSDRFSAERTGGSVSTLTIQRTQQEDSAVYLCASSLGGRGTEAFFGQGTRLTVV.

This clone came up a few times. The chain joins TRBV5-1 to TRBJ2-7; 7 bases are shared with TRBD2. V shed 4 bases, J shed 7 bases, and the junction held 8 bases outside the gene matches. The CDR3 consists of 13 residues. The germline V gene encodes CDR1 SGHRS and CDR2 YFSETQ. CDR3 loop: CASSPEAGREQYF. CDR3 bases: TGCGCCAGCAGCCCCGAAGCGGGGAGGGAGCAGTACTTC. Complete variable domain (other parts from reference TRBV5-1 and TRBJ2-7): KAGVTQTPRYLIKTRGQQVTLSCSPISGHRSVSWYQQTPGQGLQFLFEYFSETQRNKGNFPGRFSGRQFSNSRSEMNVSTLELGDSALYLCASSPEAGREQYFGPGTRLTVT.

CDR3 in DNA: TGTGCCAGCAGTTTTTTACAAAAAAATCAGCCCCAGCATTTT. Its protein product is CASSFLQKNQPQHF. This chain joins TRBV28 and TRBJ1-5; the D is unclear. Trimming pared 3 bases from V and 4 bases from J, leaving 10 bases between. CDR3 size: 14 residues. The germline V gene has CDR1 MDHEN and CDR2 SYDVKM.

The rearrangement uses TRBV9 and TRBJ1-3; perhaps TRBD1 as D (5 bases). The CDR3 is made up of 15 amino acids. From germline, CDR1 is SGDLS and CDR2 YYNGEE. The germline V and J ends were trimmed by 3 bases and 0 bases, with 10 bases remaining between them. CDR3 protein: CASSDRQISGNTIYF. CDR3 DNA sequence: TGTGCCAGCAGCGACAGGCAGATCTCTGGAAACACCATATATTTT.

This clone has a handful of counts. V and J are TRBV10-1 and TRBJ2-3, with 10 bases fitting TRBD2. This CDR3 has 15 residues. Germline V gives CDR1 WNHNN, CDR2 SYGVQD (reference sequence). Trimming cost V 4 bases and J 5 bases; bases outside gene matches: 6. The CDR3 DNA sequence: TGCGCCAGCAGTGGAGCGGGAGGGCCAATAGATACGCAGTATTTT. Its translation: CASSGAGGPIDTQYF.

The CDR3 region is CASKREWINEQFF. The CDR3 DNA is TGTGCCAGCAAGCGGGAATGGATTAATGAGCAGTTCTTC. The chain is built from TRBV2 and TRBJ2-1; 7 bases are shared with TRBD2. The J segment lost 7 bases and the V segment lost 7 bases, leaving 7 bases of the junction unmatched. This CDR3 region has 13 residues. From germline, CDR1 is SNHLY and CDR2 FYNNEI. Filled out from reference TRBV2 and TRBJ2-1, the complete variable domain reads EPEVTQTPSHQVTQMGQEVILRCVPISNHLYFYWYRQILGQKVEFLVSFYNNEISEKSEIFDDQFSVERPDGSNFTLKIRSTKLEDSAMYFCASKREWINEQFFGPGTRLTVL.

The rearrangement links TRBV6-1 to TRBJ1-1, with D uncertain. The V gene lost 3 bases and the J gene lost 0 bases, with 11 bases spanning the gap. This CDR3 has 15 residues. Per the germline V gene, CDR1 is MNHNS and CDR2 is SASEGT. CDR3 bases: TGTGCCAGCAGTGAGGCGGGGTGGTTGAACACTGAAGCTTTCTTT. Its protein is CASSEAGWLNTEAFF.

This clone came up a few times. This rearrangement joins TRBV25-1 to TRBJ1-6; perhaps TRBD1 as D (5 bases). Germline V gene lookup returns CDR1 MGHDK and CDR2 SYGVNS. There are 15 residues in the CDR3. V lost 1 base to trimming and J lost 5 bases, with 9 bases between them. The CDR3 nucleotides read TGTGCCAGCAGTGAATCAGGGCTGAATAATTCACCCCTCCACTTT. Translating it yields CASSESGLNNSPLHF. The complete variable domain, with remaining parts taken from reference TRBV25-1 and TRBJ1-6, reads EADIYQTPRYLVIGTGKKITLECSQTMGHDKMYWYQQDPGMELHLIHYSYGVNSTEKGDLSSESTVSRIRTEHFPLTLESARPSHTSQYLCASSESGLNNSPLHFGNGTRLTVT.

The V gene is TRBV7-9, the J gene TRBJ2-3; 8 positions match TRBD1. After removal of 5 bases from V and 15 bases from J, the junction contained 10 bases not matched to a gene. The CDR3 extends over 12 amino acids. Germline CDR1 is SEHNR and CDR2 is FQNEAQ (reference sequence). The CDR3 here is CASSDPGQEQYF. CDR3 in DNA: TGTGCCAGCAGCGACCCGGGACAGGAGCAATATTTT.

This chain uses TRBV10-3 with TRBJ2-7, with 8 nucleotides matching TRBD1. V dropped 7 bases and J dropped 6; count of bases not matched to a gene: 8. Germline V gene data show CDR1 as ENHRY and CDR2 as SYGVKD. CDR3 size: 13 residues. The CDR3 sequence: CAIKGQVGGEQYF. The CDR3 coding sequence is TGTGCCATCAAGGGACAGGTTGGGGGCGAGCAGTACTTC.

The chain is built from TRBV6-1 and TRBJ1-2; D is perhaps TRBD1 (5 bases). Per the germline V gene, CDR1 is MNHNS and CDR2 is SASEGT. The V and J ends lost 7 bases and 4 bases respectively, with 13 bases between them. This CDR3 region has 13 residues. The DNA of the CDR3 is TGTGCCAGCATGGGGGGGACTTTCTATGGCTACACCTTC. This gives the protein CASMGGTFYGYTF.

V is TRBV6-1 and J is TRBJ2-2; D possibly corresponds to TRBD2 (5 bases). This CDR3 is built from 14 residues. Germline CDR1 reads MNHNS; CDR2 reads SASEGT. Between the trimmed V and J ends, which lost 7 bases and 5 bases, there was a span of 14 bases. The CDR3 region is CASTHGSETGELFF. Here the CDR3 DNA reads TGTGCCAGCACCCACGGTAGCGAAACCGGGGAGCTGTTTTTT.

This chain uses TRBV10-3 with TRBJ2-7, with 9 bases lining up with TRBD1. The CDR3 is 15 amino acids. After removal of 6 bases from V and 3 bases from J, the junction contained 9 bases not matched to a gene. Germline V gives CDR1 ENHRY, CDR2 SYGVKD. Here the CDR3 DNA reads TGTGCCATCAGGGATCCGGGACAGGGTAACTACGAGCAGTACTTC. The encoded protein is CAIRDPGQGNYEQYF.

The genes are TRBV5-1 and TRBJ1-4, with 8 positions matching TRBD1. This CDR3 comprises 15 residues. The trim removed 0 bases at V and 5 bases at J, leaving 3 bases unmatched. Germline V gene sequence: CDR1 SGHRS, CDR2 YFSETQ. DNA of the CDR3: TGCGCCAGCAGCTTGGAGACAGGGGTAAATGAAAAACTGTTTTTT. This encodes CASSLETGVNEKLFF. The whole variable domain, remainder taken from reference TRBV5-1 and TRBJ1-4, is KAGVTQTPRYLIKTRGQQVTLSCSPISGHRSVSWYQQTPGQGLQFLFEYFSETQRNKGNFPGRFSGRQFSNSRSEMNVSTLELGDSALYLCASSLETGVNEKLFFGSGTQLSVL.

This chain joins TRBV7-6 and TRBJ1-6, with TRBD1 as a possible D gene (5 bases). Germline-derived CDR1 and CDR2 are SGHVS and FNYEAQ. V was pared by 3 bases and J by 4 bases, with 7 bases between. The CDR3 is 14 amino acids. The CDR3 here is CASSLTVYNSPLHF. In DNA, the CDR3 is TGTGCCAGCAGCTTGACAGTATATAATTCACCCCTCCACTTT.